The 29 T cell receptor beta chains below come from one sample, sequenced in a study of CD8 T cells in ankylosing spondylitis (TCRdb year 2017). Beyond this particular receptor, the publication reports: Blood from ankylosing spondylitis patients appeared to be characterized by a TCR beta motif made up of several highly homologous amino acid variants.

The library was generated by 5' RACE. Instrument used: Illumina HiSeq 2500. Starting from the raw public reads, TCRdb applied fastp trimming at Q25, assembled clones with MiXCR and retained in-frame beta chains. Entries are consolidated by CDR3 protein sequence, retaining the most common genes and DNA. The table for this sample lists 250,000 to 350,000 distinct CDR3 sequences; under 8.5% of them were counted only once. The ten largest account for roughly 15% of the sample. The antigens for these receptors are not known. The sequenced sample was blood, either unsorted or a sorted T cell fraction (not recorded which). All receptors come from a male donor with ankylosing spondylitis.

The chain has TRBV7-3 and TRBJ2-1, with TRBD1 identical over 7 bases. The CDR3 has 15 amino acids. Trimming cost V 5 bases and J 4 bases; bases outside gene matches: 8. Looked up from germline, CDR1 is SGHTA and CDR2 is FQGTGA. CDR3 DNA: TGTGCCAGCAGCGAAGGGGGCCCCTCATACAATGAGCAGTTCTTC. Protein product: CASSEGGPSYNEQFF. The full variable domain, with the rest looked up from reference TRBV7-3 and TRBJ2-1, is GAGVSQTPSNKVTEKGKYVELRCDPISGHTALYWYRQSLGQGPEFLIYFQGTGAADDSGLPNDRFFAVRPEGSVSTLKIQRTERGDSAVYLCASSEGGPSYNEQFFGPGTRLTVL.

J is TRBJ2-2 and V is TRBV9; either TRBD1 or TRBD2 may supply D (5 bases each). Trimming took 3 bases from V and 1 from J, leaving 13 bases between them. This CDR3 is 16 amino acids long. The germline V gene has CDR1 SGDLS and CDR2 YYNGEE. The CDR3 nucleotides read TGTGCCAGCAGCGGAATGGGACCGCGGAACACCGGGGAGCTGTTTTTT. Translating gives CASSGMGPRNTGELFF.

Only a few counts were recorded for this clonotype. The chain carries TRBV7-9 and TRBJ2-2; possible D gene TRBD2, 5 bases. This CDR3 is 16 amino acids long. The germline V gene encodes CDR1 SEHNR and CDR2 FQNEAQ (reference sequence). The germline V and J ends were trimmed by 1 base and 4 bases, with 13 bases remaining between them. The CDR3 loop is CASSLGQGGGTGELFF. The CDR3 DNA follows: TGTGCCAGCAGCTTAGGGCAAGGAGGAGGCACCGGGGAGCTGTTTTTT.

V gene TRBV5-4 combines with J gene TRBJ2-6, with D possibly matching TRBD1 (5 bases). V was clipped by 0 bases and J by 0 bases, with 16 bases between them. The length of the CDR3 is 19 residues. Germline lookup yields CDR1 SGHNT and CDR2 YYREEE (reference sequence). The CDR3 coding sequence is TGTGCCAGCAGCTTGGCCGACAGCTCCTTGATCTCTGGGGCCAACGTCCTGACTTTC. This gives the protein CASSLADSSLISGANVLTF.

This clonotype occurred a few times. V and J are TRBV6-2 or TRBV6-3 and TRBJ2-7; D remains ambiguous. CDR1 and CDR2 (germline): MNHEY, SVGEGT. The CDR3 has 14 amino acids. Trimming cost V 1 base and J 1 base, with 8 bases left between them. CDR3 amino acids: CASSYLGRSYEQYF. DNA of the CDR3: TGTGCCAGCAGTTACTTAGGCAGATCCTACGAGCAGTACTTC.

The sample holds a few counts of this clonotype. The V call is TRBV11-2, the J call TRBJ2-1; 8 nucleotides line up with TRBD2. CDR1 and CDR2 (germline): SGHAT, FQNNGV. Trimming at V came to 6 bases and at J to 2 bases, leaving 6 bases not matched to a gene. This CDR3 spans 15 amino acids. CDR3 sequence reads: CASRTSARAYNEQFF. CDR3 in DNA: TGTGCCAGCAGGACTAGCGCTCGAGCCTACAATGAGCAGTTCTTC.

Only a few counts were recorded for this clonotype. The chain carries TRBV20-1 and TRBJ2-5; a weak D match, TRBD1 (6 bases). V lost 3 bases and J 5 bases, leaving 16 bases between the germline ends. This CDR3 spans 14 amino acids. Germline loops: CDR1 DFQATT, CDR2 SNEGSKA (reference sequence). CDR3 coding DNA: TGCAGTGCTAGGCAGACAGGAAGGTGGGAGACCCAGTACTTC. Amino acids: CSARQTGRWETQYF.

The table lists this clonotype with many counts. This sequence joins TRBV5-1 and TRBJ1-1; unclear D gene. CDR1 is SGHRS and CDR2 is YFSETQ in the germline V gene. Trimming shortened V by 0 bases and J by 3 bases, and 12 bases separated the two germline ends. There are 15 residues in the CDR3. CDR3 bases: TGCGCCAGCAGCTTGGCGGCCCCCGGATACACTGAAGCTTTCTTT. Its translation: CASSLAAPGYTEAFF.

There are a few counts of this clonotype. The rearrangement joins TRBV20-1 to TRBJ2-1; 7 nucleotides match TRBD2. V lost 4 bases and J lost 0; bases outside the gene matches: 12. Germline V gene sequence: CDR1 DFQATT, CDR2 SNEGSKA (reference sequence). This CDR3 contains 17 residues. This CDR3 is CSATPALADRSYNEQFF. Here the CDR3 DNA reads TGCAGTGCTACGCCCGCCCTAGCGGACCGCTCCTACAATGAGCAGTTCTTC.

There are a few counts of this clonotype. The V call is TRBV7-9, the J call TRBJ1-1; tentatively, D is TRBD1 (5 bases). The CDR3 covers 17 residues. Per the germline V gene, CDR1 is SEHNR and CDR2 is FQNEAQ (reference sequence). V lost 3 bases and J lost 0, with 17 bases in between. The CDR3 reads CASSFKGATSMNTEAFF. Written as DNA, the CDR3 is TGTGCCAGCAGCTTCAAAGGGGCCACCTCCATGAACACTGAAGCTTTCTTT.

There are a few counts of this clonotype. The chain recombines TRBV4-1 with TRBJ2-1, with 11 bases that match TRBD2. This CDR3 has 18 residues. The V gene's germline CDR1 is MGHRA and CDR2 YSYEKL. V dropped 1 base and J dropped 7; count of bases not matched to a gene: 12. CDR3 DNA sequence: TGCGCCAGCAGCCAAGGATTGGGGACTAGCGGTCTGGCGAATGAGCAGTTCTTC. Its protein is CASSQGLGTSGLANEQFF.

This clonotype was recorded a few times. The chain couples TRBV28 to TRBJ2-6, with no clear D. The V end was cut by 5 bases, the J end by 4 bases, with 15 bases between. Germline V gives CDR1 MDHEN, CDR2 SYDVKM. The CDR3 spans 16 residues. DNA of the CDR3: TGTGCCAGCAGTCCCCAACCGTTCTCCGGGGCCAACGTCCTGACTTTC. This sequence encodes CASSPQPFSGANVLTF.

The chain carries TRBV6-4 and TRBJ2-1; D might be TRBD1 or TRBD2, each matching 5 bases. The CDR3 sequence is 14 residues long. Germline CDR1 and CDR2: MRHNA and SNTAGT. Between the trimmed V and J ends, which lost 6 bases and 5 bases, there was a span of 14 bases. The CDR3 region has the DNA TGTGCCAGCAGCCGGGGACGGAGAGACAATGAGCAGTTCTTC. As protein: CASSRGRRDNEQFF.

This clonotype was detected ten times or more. The chain is built from TRBV12-3 or TRBV12-4 and TRBJ2-5; no clear D gene. This CDR3 is built from 13 residues. V shed 4 bases and J shed 2 bases, with 8 bases lying between them. DNA of the CDR3: TGTGCCAGCAGTTCAGAAGGACAAGAGACCCAGTACTTC. Translation gives CASSSEGQETQYF.

A few counts support this clonotype. The CDR3 coding sequence is TGTGCCAGCAGCCCGGACAATCTTTACGAGCAGTACTTC. Its protein product is CASSPDNLYEQYF. The chain recombines TRBV7-9 with TRBJ2-7; possible D gene TRBD1, 5 bases. With 5 bases removed from V and 4 bases from J, the gap between germline ends came to 12 bases. The CDR3 covers 13 residues. CDR1 SEHNR and CDR2 FQNEAQ come from the germline V gene (reference sequence).

In its sample, this clonotype was seen many times. The rearrangement uses TRBV29-1 and TRBJ2-6, with D perhaps TRBD2 (5 bases). This CDR3 region has 14 residues. Germline CDR1 reads SQVTM; CDR2 reads ANQGSEA. The germline V and J ends were trimmed by 7 bases and 2 bases, with 12 bases remaining between them. The CDR3 sequence is CSAMLAAGANVLTF. The DNA for the CDR3 is TGCAGCGCCATGCTAGCTGCTGGGGCCAACGTCCTGACTTTC.

The rearrangement links TRBV6-1 to TRBJ2-3; D might be TRBD1 (5 bases). V lost 5 bases to trimming and J lost 4 bases, with 19 bases between them. This CDR3 region has 16 residues. Germline V gene lookup returns CDR1 MNHNS and CDR2 SASEGT. The CDR3 DNA is TGTGCCAGCAGTCCAGACTTCTTCGACAGCCCAGATACGCAGTATTTT. Translated, it gives CASSPDFFDSPDTQYF.

This clonotype occurred a few times. J is TRBJ2-1 and V is TRBV7-2; unclear D gene. CDR3 size: 13 residues. The germline V and J ends were trimmed by 4 bases and 5 bases, with 9 bases remaining between them. Germline CDR1 SGHTA, CDR2 FQGNSA. The CDR3 loop is CASSSRRDNEQFF. The CDR3 DNA reads as TGTGCCAGCAGCTCCCGGAGAGACAATGAGCAGTTCTTC.

This clonotype was picked up a small number of times. The chain recombines TRBV9 with TRBJ2-3; 9 bases match TRBD2. Germline V gene data show CDR1 as SGDLS and CDR2 as YYNGEE. The CDR3 spans 15 residues. After removal of 2 bases from V and 4 bases from J, the junction contained 5 bases not matched to a gene. The CDR3 DNA is TGTGCCAGCAGCGTCCTAGCGGGATTGTCAGATACGCAGTATTTT. Translation: CASSVLAGLSDTQYF.

This clonotype showed up many times. The rearrangement uses TRBV10-3 and TRBJ1-1; D might be TRBD1 (5 bases). The CDR3 is 13 amino acids. Per the germline V gene, CDR1 is ENHRY and CDR2 is SYGVKD. Trimming took off 10 bases at V and 4 bases at J, with 16 bases between the two ends. The CDR3 DNA follows: TGTGCCACCCGGGTGGGGCGTAGCACTGAAGCTTTCTTT. This sequence encodes CATRVGRSTEAFF.

This clonotype was counted between two and nine times. The chain uses TRBV5-8 and TRBJ2-7; D unresolved. The CDR3 contains 14 residues. Germline V gives CDR1 SGHTS, CDR2 YDEGEE. V was clipped by 0 bases and J by 6 bases, with 13 bases between them. The CDR3: CASSLAYGASEQYF. CDR3 bases: TGTGCCAGCAGCTTGGCGTACGGCGCTAGCGAGCAGTACTTC.

The chain employs TRBV7-2 and TRBJ2-5, with D possibly matching TRBD2 (6 bases). The CDR3 extends over 15 amino acids. V lost 1 base, J lost 7 bases, and 16 bases lay in between. The germline V gene has CDR1 SGHTA and CDR2 FQGNSA. The CDR3 here is CASSLVLAEGGTQYF. CDR3 bases: TGTGCCAGCAGCTTAGTTTTAGCGGAGGGCGGGACCCAGTACTTC.

This clonotype was detected a few times. This sequence joins TRBV20-1 and TRBJ2-7; D unresolved. CDR3 length: 17 amino acids. CDR1 and CDR2 from the germline V gene are DFQATT and SNEGSKA (reference sequence). Between the trimmed V and J ends, which lost 0 bases and 0 bases, there was a span of 18 bases. CDR3 sequence (DNA): TGCAGTGCTAGAGATACGATCCGGGTTAAGAACTCCTACGAGCAGTACTTC. It yields the protein CSARDTIRVKNSYEQYF.

This chain uses TRBV5-1 with TRBJ2-3; 7 nucleotides match TRBD2. V was clipped by 1 base and J by 1 base; unmatched bases: 12. Per the germline V gene, CDR1 is SGHRS and CDR2 is YFSETQ. There are 18 residues in the CDR3. This chain's CDR3 is CASSLWFAGEGGTDTQYF. Here the CDR3 DNA reads TGCGCCAGCAGCTTGTGGTTCGCCGGGGAGGGAGGCACAGATACGCAGTATTTT.

This chain links TRBV20-1 with TRBJ1-1, with 8 bases fitting TRBD1. The trim removed 5 bases at V and 0 bases at J, leaving 17 bases unmatched. There are 18 residues in the CDR3. Germline V lookup: CDR1 DFQATT, CDR2 SNEGSKA (reference sequence). The CDR3 DNA is TGCAGTGCTCCCAGGGGAGGGGCAGGGGGCCTTATGAACACTGAAGCTTTCTTT. Translating gives CSAPRGGAGGLMNTEAFF.

V and J are TRBV15 and TRBJ2-2, with TRBD1 identical over 9 bases. V lost 4 bases to trimming and J lost 4 bases; unmatched junction nucleotides: 4. CDR3 length equals 15 residues. CDR1 LNHNV and CDR2 YYDKDF come from the germline V gene (reference sequence). This chain's CDR3 is CATSKPGQGTGELFF. The CDR3 nucleotides read TGTGCCACCAGCAAACCGGGACAGGGCACCGGGGAGCTGTTTTTT.

This clonotype turned up a few times. The chain has TRBV5-1 and TRBJ2-7; the D is unclear. Per the germline V gene, CDR1 is SGHRS and CDR2 is YFSETQ. V was pared by 0 bases and J by 2 bases, with 9 bases between. CDR3 length: 14 amino acids. Here the CDR3 DNA reads TGCGCCAGCAGCTTGGACAATCCTACCTACGAGCAGTACTTC. Translated, it gives CASSLDNPTYEQYF.

The sample holds many counts of this clonotype. This chain links TRBV4-2 with TRBJ2-3; D not resolved. This CDR3 is 12 amino acids long. V gave up 7 bases and J gave up 5 bases, with 10 bases separating them. The germline CDR1 and CDR2 sequences are LGHNA and YNFKEQ. CDR3 sequence (DNA): TGTGCCAGCACGTCGCCTGGAGATACGCAGTATTTT. Its protein product is CASTSPGDTQYF.

This clonotype was found many times. The chain has TRBV27 and TRBJ2-1; a possible D gene is TRBD2 (6 bases). V gave up 6 bases and J gave up 2 bases, with 11 bases separating them. In germline, CDR1 is MNHEY, CDR2 SMNVEV (reference sequence). The CDR3 runs 14 residues. This CDR3 is CASSRGTPYNEQFF. The CDR3 DNA follows: TGTGCCAGCAGCCGCGGGACTCCCTACAATGAGCAGTTCTTC.